Following are 21 T cell receptor beta chains from one sample sequenced in a study of PD-L1 blockade in urothelial cancer (dated by TCRdb to 2016 to 2017). The method behind the library was the immunoSEQ multiplex PCR assay. In its TCRdb copy, this immuneACCESS table keeps in-frame sequences only and misses some clones. Where compared with another copy, unresolved V genes explain less than half of these, and the others have no known cause. The sample profile shows some 100,000 clones; more than 70% of them were found once. The top ten constitute around 1% of the sample. The label giving this sample's time point can be read as: pretreatment peripheral blood. The sample here was PBMCs, taken around atezolizumab (anti-PD-L1) treatment. The receptors stem from a woman at least 80 years old with urothelial cancer.

This chain connects TRBV6-1 to TRBJ1-3; a weak D match, TRBD1 (6 bases). The CDR3 has 14 residues. V was trimmed by 6 bases and J by 0 bases, leaving 9 bases between them. The germline V gene encodes CDR1 MNHNS and CDR2 SASEGT. The CDR3 reads CASRSGVSGNTIYF. CDR3 sequence (DNA): TGTGCCAGCAGATCAGGGGTCTCTGGAAACACCATATATTTT.

This chain uses TRBV28 with TRBJ2-3, with 10 bases identical to TRBD2. The CDR3 spans 16 residues. J was trimmed by 9 bases and V by 4 bases; bases with no gene match: 13. Germline V gene lookup returns CDR1 MDHEN and CDR2 SYDVKM. The CDR3 DNA reads TGTGCCAGCAGTTCACCTAGCGGGGGAAAGAGCGGCACGCAGTATTTT. Its protein product is CASSSPSGGKSGTQYF.

The chain recombines TRBV6-6 with TRBJ1-1; no reliable D call. The CDR3 has 13 amino acids. Trimming removed 7 bases from V and 3 bases from J, with 12 bases in between. Germline lookup yields CDR1 MNHNY and CDR2 SVGAGI (reference sequence). CDR3 loop: CASTRPADTEAFF. The CDR3 DNA reads TGTGCCAGCACGCGGCCGGCGGACACTGAAGCTTTCTTT.

This clone was seen a few times. The chain links TRBV28 to TRBJ1-1, with 7 bases that match TRBD1. The germline V gene encodes CDR1 MDHEN and CDR2 SYDVKM. The V and J ends lost 6 bases and 1 base, in that order; junction bases with no gene match: 5. The CDR3 is 14 amino acids. The CDR3 DNA reads as TGTGCCAGCAGGAACAGGGGCGAGAACACTGAAGCTTTCTTT. This translates into CASRNRGENTEAFF.

Written as DNA, the CDR3 is TGTGCCAGCAACAGGGGTACCACCGGGGAGCTGTTTTTT. As protein: CASNRGTTGELFF. This chain connects TRBV6-1 to TRBJ2-2, with 7 nucleotides matching TRBD1. Germline lookup yields CDR1 MNHNS and CDR2 SASEGT. The CDR3 loop spans 13 amino acids. The junction had 3 bases not matched to a gene; V was cut back by 7 bases and J by 4 bases.

This chain joins TRBV7-3 and TRBJ2-3; D is possibly TRBD2 (5 bases). This CDR3 spans 13 amino acids. Germline loops: CDR1 SGHTA, CDR2 FQGTGA. V was clipped by 1 base and J by 6 bases, with 8 bases between them. CDR3 residues: CASSLNRGDTQYF. DNA of the CDR3: TGTGCCAGCAGCTTAAATCGGGGTGATACGCAGTATTTT.

V usage is TRBV18 and J usage is TRBJ1-1, with D possibly being TRBD1 (5 bases). The V and J ends lost 6 bases and 4 bases respectively, with 21 bases between them. The germline V gene has CDR1 KGHSH and CDR2 LQKENI. This CDR3 has 16 residues. CDR3 DNA sequence: TGTGCCAGCTCCCGCGTGGGTGGGGCCCAGATCACTGAAGCTTTCTTT. It encodes CASSRVGGAQITEAFF.

The gene calls are TRBV7-6 and TRBJ1-1; D may be TRBD1 (5 bases). Germline values: CDR1 SGHVS, CDR2 FNYEAQ. The CDR3 is 15 residues long. Trimming cost V 0 bases and J 3 bases, with 11 bases left between them. The CDR3 region has the DNA TGTGCCAGCAGCTTAGCCCAGGGATCATACACTGAAGCTTTCTTT. Translated: CASSLAQGSYTEAFF.

V usage is TRBV18 and J usage is TRBJ1-1; 8 nucleotides line up with TRBD1. The CDR3 is 14 amino acids. In germline, CDR1 is KGHSH, CDR2 LQKENI. After removal of 2 bases from V and 1 base from J, the junction contained 0 bases not matched to a gene. The CDR3 nucleotides are TGTGCCAGCTCACCAGGGACAGGGAACACTGAAGCTTTCTTT. Translating gives CASSPGTGNTEAFF.

This chain joins TRBV19 and TRBJ2-7, with 9 bases matching TRBD1. Germline V gene sequence: CDR1 LNHDA, CDR2 SQIVND (reference sequence). V shed 6 bases, J shed 3 bases, and the junction held 6 bases outside the gene matches. The CDR3 runs 14 residues. As DNA, the CDR3 is TGTGCCAGTAGGGGACAGGGATTTAACTACGAGCAGTACTTC. It yields the protein CASRGQGFNYEQYF.

The chain couples TRBV5-1 to TRBJ1-2; the match to TRBD1 covers 7 bases. In germline, CDR1 is SGHRS, CDR2 YFSETQ. J lost 3 bases, V lost 0 bases, and 5 bases had no gene match. The CDR3 is 15 amino acids. The CDR3 loop reads CASSLAGRGDYGYTF. As DNA, the CDR3 is TGCGCCAGCAGCTTGGCCGGCAGGGGGGACTATGGCTACACCTTC.

The chain combines TRBV5-5 with TRBJ1-1; the D gene is possibly TRBD1 (5 bases). The CDR3 has 14 amino acids. Germline-derived CDR1 and CDR2 are SGHKS and YYEKEE (reference sequence). Trimming cost V 0 bases and J 4 bases, with 10 bases left between them. CDR3 sequence reads: CASSLVGDATEAFF. The CDR3 DNA reads TGTGCCAGCAGCTTGGTAGGGGATGCCACTGAAGCTTTCTTT.

The rearrangement joins TRBV4-1 to TRBJ1-2; the D gene is possibly TRBD1 (6 bases). This CDR3 contains 13 residues. Germline V gene lookup returns CDR1 MGHRA and CDR2 YSYEKL. Trimming stripped 3 bases from V and 4 bases from J, with 9 bases between. CDR3 loop: CASSQDRFYGYTF. The CDR3 coding sequence is TGCGCCAGCAGCCAGGACAGATTCTATGGCTACACCTTC.

The chain recombines TRBV18 with TRBJ1-5; TRBD1 might be the D (5 bases). There are 14 residues in the CDR3. Germline CDR1 is KGHSH and CDR2 is LQKENI. V gave up 6 bases and J gave up 5 bases, with 14 bases separating them. CDR3 in amino acids: CASSQGGGYQPQHF. The CDR3 coding sequence is TGTGCCAGCTCCCAGGGTGGAGGGTATCAGCCCCAGCATTTT.

This clone was seen a single time. This specimen includes other DNA sequences encoding the same CDR3. The chain recombines TRBV29-1 with TRBJ2-3; TRBD2 matches at 9 bases. Germline CDR1 and CDR2: SQVTM and ANQGSEA. Trimming at V came to 6 bases and at J to 2 bases, leaving 6 bases not matched to a gene. The CDR3 covers 14 residues. In DNA, the CDR3 is TGCAGCGTACCACTAGCGGGTCCCACAGATACGCAGTATTTT. It encodes CSVPLAGPTDTQYF.

The chain joins TRBV4-1 to TRBJ2-1, with D unresolved. The germline V gene encodes CDR1 MGHRA and CDR2 YSYEKL. V lost 5 bases and J lost 4, with 15 bases in between. The CDR3 extends over 15 amino acids. CDR3 DNA sequence: TGCGCCAGCAGCGGAGTTGGTATAGGTTACAATGAGCAGTTCTTC. As protein: CASSGVGIGYNEQFF.

The chain combines TRBV11-2 with TRBJ2-1; the match to TRBD2 covers 10 bases. Germline V gene sequence: CDR1 SGHAT, CDR2 FQNNGV. This CDR3 contains 16 residues. V shed 4 bases and J 2 bases; nucleotides not matched to a gene: 5. CDR3 sequence: CASSSIAGGAYNEQFF. DNA for the CDR3: TGTGCCAGCAGCTCAATAGCGGGAGGAGCCTACAATGAGCAGTTCTTC.

This chain uses TRBV7-3 with TRBJ2-1; tentative D call: TRBD2 (6 bases). The CDR3 sequence is 16 residues long. Germline assignment: CDR1 SGHTA and CDR2 FQGTGA. The V end lost 0 bases, the J end lost 0 bases, and 9 bases lay between the germline ends. The CDR3 bases are TGTGCCAGCAGCTTAACCGGGAGTAGCTCCTACAATGAGCAGTTCTTC. Protein: CASSLTGSSSYNEQFF.

This clone came up once. The chain couples TRBV28 to TRBJ2-7, with 12 bases that match TRBD2. Trimming took 5 bases from V and 1 from J; bases not matched to a gene: 6. The germline V gene has CDR1 MDHEN and CDR2 SYDVKM. CDR3 length: 16 amino acids. CDR3 amino acids: CASSPIGLAGSYEQYF. CDR3 bases: TGTGCCAGCAGTCCGATAGGACTAGCGGGATCCTACGAGCAGTACTTC.

The chain joins TRBV6-1 to TRBJ2-1; possible D gene TRBD2, 5 bases. Germline-derived CDR1 and CDR2 are MNHNS and SASEGT. Between the trimmed V and J ends, which lost 2 bases and 3 bases, there was a span of 14 bases. The CDR3 runs 16 residues. The CDR3 DNA is TGTGCCAGCAGTGAATGGGAGCAGGCGCGCTACAATGAGCAGTTCTTC. Amino acids: CASSEWEQARYNEQFF.

In the case of this clone: One end of the junction fails to match germline, which may point to a read error. V and J are TRBV7-8 and TRBJ1-2; TRBD1 might be the D (5 bases). Germline lookup yields CDR1 SGHVS and CDR2 FQNEAQ. The length of the CDR3 is 13 residues. CDR3 sequence: CASSRASGGPTVF. The CDR3 DNA reads as TGTGCCAGCAGCCGGGCCTCGGGGGGACCCACCGTCTTC.